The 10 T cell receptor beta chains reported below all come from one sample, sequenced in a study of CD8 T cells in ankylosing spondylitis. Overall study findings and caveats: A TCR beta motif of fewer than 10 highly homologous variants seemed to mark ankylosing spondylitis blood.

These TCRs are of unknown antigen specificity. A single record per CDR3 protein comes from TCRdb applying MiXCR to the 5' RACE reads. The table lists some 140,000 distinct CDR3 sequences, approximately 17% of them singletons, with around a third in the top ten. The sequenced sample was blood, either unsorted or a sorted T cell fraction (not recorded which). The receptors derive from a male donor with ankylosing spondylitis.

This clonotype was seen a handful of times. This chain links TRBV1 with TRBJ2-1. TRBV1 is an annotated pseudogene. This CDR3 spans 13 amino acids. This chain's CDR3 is CTSSQDLNNEQFF. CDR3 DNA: TGCACCAGCAGCCAAGACTTAAACAATGAGCAGTTCTTC.

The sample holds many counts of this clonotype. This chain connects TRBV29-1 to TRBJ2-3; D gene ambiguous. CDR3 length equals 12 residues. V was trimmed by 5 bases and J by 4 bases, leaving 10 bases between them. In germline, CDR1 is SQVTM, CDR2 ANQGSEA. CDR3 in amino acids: CSVYSLADTQYF. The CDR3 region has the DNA TGCAGCGTTTATTCCCTGGCAGATACGCAGTATTTT.

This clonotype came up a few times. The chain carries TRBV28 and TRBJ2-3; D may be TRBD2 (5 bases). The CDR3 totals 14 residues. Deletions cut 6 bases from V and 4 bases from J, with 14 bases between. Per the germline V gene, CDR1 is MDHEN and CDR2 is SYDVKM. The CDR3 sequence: CASSPPAAPDTQYF. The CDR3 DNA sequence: TGTGCCAGCAGCCCCCCAGCGGCCCCAGATACGCAGTATTTT.

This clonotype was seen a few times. CDR3 region: CASSYISGRDNEQFF. The CDR3 nucleotides read TGTGCCAGCAGTTACATCAGCGGGAGGGACAATGAGCAGTTCTTC. The V gene is TRBV6-5, the J gene TRBJ2-1; 10 bases are shared with TRBD2. The CDR3 contains 15 residues. Germline CDR1 MNHEY, CDR2 SVGAGI. J was trimmed by 5 bases and V by 2 bases; bases with no gene match: 3.

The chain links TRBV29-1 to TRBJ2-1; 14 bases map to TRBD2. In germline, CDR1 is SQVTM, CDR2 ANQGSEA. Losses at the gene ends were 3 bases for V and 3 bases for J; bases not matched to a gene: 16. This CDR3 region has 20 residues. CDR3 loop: CSVDPPRGLAGERGYNEQFF. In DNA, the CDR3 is TGCAGCGTTGACCCCCCGAGGGGACTAGCGGGAGAGCGGGGCTACAATGAGCAGTTCTTC.

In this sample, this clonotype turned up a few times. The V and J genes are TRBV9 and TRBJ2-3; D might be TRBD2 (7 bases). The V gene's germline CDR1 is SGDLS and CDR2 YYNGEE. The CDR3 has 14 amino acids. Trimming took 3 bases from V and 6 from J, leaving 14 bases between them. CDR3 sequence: CASSEGGLSDTQYF. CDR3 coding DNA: TGTGCCAGCAGCGAGGGGGGGTTATCGGATACGCAGTATTTT.

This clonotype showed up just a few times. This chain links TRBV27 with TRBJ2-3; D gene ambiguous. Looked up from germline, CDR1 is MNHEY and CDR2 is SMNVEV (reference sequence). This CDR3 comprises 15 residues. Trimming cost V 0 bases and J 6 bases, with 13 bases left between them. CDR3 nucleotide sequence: TGTGCCAGCAGTTTATCAAATGACCCCTCGGATACGCAGTATTTT. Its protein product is CASSLSNDPSDTQYF.

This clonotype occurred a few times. DNA of the CDR3: TGTGCCAGCAGCCCGATTTCCGGGACTAGCGGGAGAGCCACCTACAATGAGCAGTTCTTC. Its translation: CASSPISGTSGRATYNEQFF. This chain connects TRBV3-1 to TRBJ2-1, with TRBD2 identical over 14 bases. V was pared by 4 bases and J by 2 bases, with 13 bases of the junction left unmatched. The germline V gene encodes CDR1 LGHDT and CDR2 YNNKEL (reference sequence). The CDR3 length is 20 residues.

The CDR3 nucleotides read TGTGCCAGCAGCCAATGGTTCGGGAACACAGATACGCAGTATTTT. Protein product: CASSQWFGNTDTQYF. This chain joins TRBV3-1 and TRBJ2-3; D is perhaps TRBD2 (5 bases). Per germline, CDR1 LGHDT and CDR2 YNNKEL (reference sequence). CDR3 size: 15 residues. The V gene lost 2 bases and the J gene lost 2 bases, with 11 bases spanning the gap.

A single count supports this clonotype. The CDR3 spells CASSVVYAPNTGELFF. CDR3 sequence (DNA): TGTGCCAGCAGCGTAGTGTACGCACCGAACACCGGGGAGCTGTTTTTT. The chain is built from TRBV9 and TRBJ2-2; unclear D gene. Trimming left V 0 bases short and J 0 bases short, with 9 bases between. Germline values: CDR1 SGDLS, CDR2 YYNGEE. This CDR3 region has 16 residues.